This entry lists 19 T cell receptor beta chains sequenced from one sample in a study of radiation and T cells in renal cell carcinoma (dated by TCRdb to between 2020 and 2021). To prepare the library, the immunoSEQ multiplex PCR assay was applied. Not all clones reach the TCRdb copy of this immuneACCESS table, which keeps in-frame sequences only. Checked studies attribute under half of the gap to unresolved V genes and leave the rest unexplained. The table for this sample lists approximately 12,000 clones; 60% to 75% of them were counted only once. The ten most abundant clones make up roughly 19% of the sample. The time point label, read with the paper, signifies: tumor resected at nephrectomy. Reading the label with the study, this specimen's treatment or condition is: treatment-naive control, cytoreductive nephrectomy. The starting material was tumor tissue, obtained from a patient whose treatment was nephrectomy without radiotherapy. Source of these receptors: a woman of 80 years or more with renal cell carcinoma.

This clone was counted between two and nine times. V and J are TRBV18 and TRBJ1-1; tentative D call: TRBD1 (6 bases). The CDR3 sequence is 13 residues long. Trimming stripped 4 bases from V and 5 bases from J, with 11 bases between. Germline V gene data show CDR1 as KGHSH and CDR2 as LQKENI. This CDR3 reads CASSQGVGTEAFF. In DNA form, the CDR3 reads TGTGCCAGCTCACAGGGGGTGGGAACTGAAGCTTTCTTT.

The V gene is TRBV11-3, the J gene TRBJ2-1; maybe TRBD2 (7 bases). Trimming removed 2 bases from V and 3 bases from J, with 11 bases in between. The CDR3 runs to 15 residues. Germline CDR1 SGHNT, CDR2 YENEEA. The CDR3 bases are TGTGCCAGCAGCTTAACCGGGGGGCACTACAATGAGCAGTTCTTC. Translating it yields CASSLTGGHYNEQFF.

This clone was found a few times. This chain links TRBV7-9 with TRBJ1-2; D gene unclear. This CDR3 is 14 amino acids long. Deletions cut 1 base from V and 3 bases from J, with 9 bases between. Germline CDR1 and CDR2: SEHNR and FQNEAQ (reference sequence). The CDR3 DNA reads TGTGCCAGCAGCTTAGGTCAGAATTACTATGGCTACACCTTC. Its translation is CASSLGQNYYGYTF.

This clone appeared a few times. This chain uses TRBV2 with TRBJ1-3; 7 positions agree with TRBD1. The length of the CDR3 is 15 residues. Trimming at V came to 5 bases and at J to 0 bases, leaving 4 bases not matched to a gene. Germline V gene data show CDR1 as SNHLY and CDR2 as FYNNEI. The CDR3 DNA reads as TGTGCCAGCAGTCGGACAGGCAGCTCTGGAAACACCATATATTTT. Protein sequence: CASSRTGSSGNTIYF. The full variable domain, with the rest looked up from reference TRBV2 and TRBJ1-3, is EPEVTQTPSHQVTQMGQEVILRCVPISNHLYFYWYRQILGQKVEFLVSFYNNEISEKSEIFDDQFSVERPDGSNFTLKIRSTKLEDSAMYFCASSRTGSSGNTIYFGEGSWLTVV.

The chain is built from TRBV6-6 and TRBJ1-1, with 8 bases aligning to TRBD1. The J segment lost 3 bases and the V segment lost 6 bases, leaving 12 bases of the junction unmatched. Looked up from germline, CDR1 is MNHNY and CDR2 is SVGAGI (reference sequence). The CDR3 is 16 residues long. The CDR3: CASRPGAGGVYTEAFF. Here the CDR3 DNA reads TGTGCCAGCAGACCCGGGGCAGGGGGCGTCTACACTGAAGCTTTCTTT.

This chain uses TRBV11-3 with TRBJ2-3; weak D call: TRBD2 (5 bases). The CDR3 length is 13 residues. Looked up from germline, CDR1 is SGHNT and CDR2 is YENEEA. V gave up 5 bases and J gave up 2 bases, with 8 bases separating them. The CDR3 spells CASSAGDTDTQYF. The CDR3 DNA reads TGTGCCAGCAGCGCCGGGGACACAGATACGCAGTATTTT.

The chain has TRBV6-1 and TRBJ2-7; 9 positions agree with TRBD1. In germline, CDR1 is MNHNS, CDR2 SASEGT. V gave up 6 bases and J gave up 3 bases; unmatched junction bases: 9. The CDR3 has 15 residues. The CDR3 region is CASSPTGGDSYEQYV. CDR3 nucleotides: TGTGCCAGCAGCCCCACAGGGGGCGACAGCTACGAGCAGTACGTC.

This chain links TRBV5-6 with TRBJ1-2, with D perhaps matching TRBD1 (5 bases). CDR1 SGHDT and CDR2 YYEEEE come from the germline V gene. The CDR3 consists of 13 residues. The germline V and J ends were trimmed by 0 bases and 5 bases, with 8 bases remaining between them. The CDR3 spells CASSLVSGYGYTF. The CDR3 DNA reads TGTGCCAGCAGCTTGGTGTCAGGGTATGGCTACACCTTC.

This chain connects TRBV6-1 to TRBJ2-5; D might be TRBD1 (5 bases). CDR3 length: 17 amino acids. Germline lookup yields CDR1 MNHNS and CDR2 SASEGT. V dropped 1 base and J dropped 5 bases, with 20 bases sitting between them. This chain's CDR3 is CASSEEVWTPLGETQYF. The DNA for the CDR3 is TGTGCCAGCAGTGAAGAAGTTTGGACACCTTTAGGGGAGACCCAGTACTTC.

This clone was observed a few times. This rearrangement joins TRBV4-1 to TRBJ1-1, with TRBD1 identical over 8 bases. The CDR3 consists of 15 residues. J was trimmed by 6 bases and V by 0 bases; bases with no gene match: 6. Per germline, CDR1 MGHRA and CDR2 YSYEKL. The CDR3, as DNA: TGCGCCAGCAGCCAAGATCTTGACAGGGGCCCTGAAGCTTTCTTT. Translating it yields CASSQDLDRGPEAFF.

This clone was seen more than once but under ten times. The rearrangement links TRBV5-6 to TRBJ1-3; D call uncertain. Between the trimmed V and J ends, which lost 1 base and 4 bases, there was a span of 9 bases. Germline V gene lookup returns CDR1 SGHDT and CDR2 YYEEEE. There are 14 residues in the CDR3. CDR3 residues: CASSLRGRGNTIYF. The CDR3 DNA follows: TGTGCCAGCAGCTTGCGGGGAAGAGGAAACACCATATATTTT.

J is TRBJ2-1 and V is TRBV7-2; TRBD2 agrees at 8 bases. With 1 base clipped from V and 7 bases from J, the junction kept 3 bases outside the gene matches. The CDR3 totals 14 residues. CDR1 is SGHTA and CDR2 is FQGNSA in the germline V gene. The DNA for the CDR3 is TGTGCCAGCAGCTTAGATGGGACTAGGAATGAGCAGTTCTTC. Residues: CASSLDGTRNEQFF.

This rearrangement joins TRBV5-8 to TRBJ1-1; D not resolved. This CDR3 contains 13 residues. V lost 1 base and J 5 bases, leaving 9 bases between the germline ends. Germline loops: CDR1 SGHTS, CDR2 YDEGEE. CDR3 DNA: TGTGCCAGCAGCTTGAGGGCTGGGACTGAAGCTTTCTTT. As protein: CASSLRAGTEAFF.

The V gene is TRBV10-3, the J gene TRBJ2-3; 7 bases are shared with TRBD1. This CDR3 contains 15 residues. After removal of 6 bases from V and 1 base from J, the junction contained 7 bases not matched to a gene. Germline CDR1 ENHRY, CDR2 SYGVKD. In nucleotides, the CDR3 is TGTGCCATCAGCGGGACAGCACTCGGCACAGATACGCAGTATTTT. It specifies CAISGTALGTDTQYF.

The chain links TRBV2 to TRBJ1-1; D uncertain. Trimming took 8 bases from V and 5 from J, leaving 21 bases between them. The germline CDR1 and CDR2 sequences are SNHLY and FYNNEI. This CDR3 has 15 residues. CDR3 residues: CASLGQYGLLTEAFF. The DNA for the CDR3 is TGTGCCAGCCTTGGGCAATACGGGTTGCTGACTGAAGCTTTCTTT. Drawing the rest from reference TRBV2 and TRBJ1-1, the complete variable domain is EPEVTQTPSHQVTQMGQEVILRCVPISNHLYFYWYRQILGQKVEFLVSFYNNEISEKSEIFDDQFSVERPDGSNFTLKIRSTKLEDSAMYFCASLGQYGLLTEAFFGQGTRLTVV.

The chain uses TRBV10-3 and TRBJ2-7; TRBD1 aligns across 9 bases. Germline V CDR1 and CDR2: ENHRY, SYGVKD. V lost 7 bases to trimming and J lost 3 bases; unmatched junction nucleotides: 4. This CDR3 has 13 residues. The CDR3: CAINKGQGYEQYF. The CDR3 DNA sequence: TGTGCCATCAACAAGGGACAGGGCTACGAGCAGTACTTC.

This clone appeared once. The V call is TRBV28, the J call TRBJ1-2; the D gene is possibly TRBD1 (5 bases). There are 13 residues in the CDR3. The germline V gene has CDR1 MDHEN and CDR2 SYDVKM. With 6 bases removed from V and 7 bases from J, the gap between germline ends came to 15 bases. This CDR3 reads CASRRPPGGGYTF. DNA for the CDR3: TGTGCCAGCAGACGACCCCCGGGGGGTGGCTACACCTTC.

The chain is built from TRBV2 and TRBJ1-1, with 8 positions matching TRBD1. Trimming at V came to 6 bases and at J to 1 base, leaving 7 bases not matched to a gene. This CDR3 is built from 15 residues. From germline, CDR1 is SNHLY and CDR2 FYNNEI. CDR3 bases: TGTGCCAGCAGATCAGGGGGCATCGGGAACACTGAAGCTTTCTTT. This encodes CASRSGGIGNTEAFF.

This sequence joins TRBV18 and TRBJ1-5; TRBD1 matches at 10 bases. The CDR3 is 13 amino acids. The germline gives CDR1 KGHSH, CDR2 LQKENI. The trim removed 2 bases at V and 10 bases at J, leaving 2 bases unmatched. CDR3 sequence (DNA): TGTGCCAGCTCACCAGGACAGGGGGGACCCCAGCATTTT. The encoded protein is CASSPGQGGPQHF.